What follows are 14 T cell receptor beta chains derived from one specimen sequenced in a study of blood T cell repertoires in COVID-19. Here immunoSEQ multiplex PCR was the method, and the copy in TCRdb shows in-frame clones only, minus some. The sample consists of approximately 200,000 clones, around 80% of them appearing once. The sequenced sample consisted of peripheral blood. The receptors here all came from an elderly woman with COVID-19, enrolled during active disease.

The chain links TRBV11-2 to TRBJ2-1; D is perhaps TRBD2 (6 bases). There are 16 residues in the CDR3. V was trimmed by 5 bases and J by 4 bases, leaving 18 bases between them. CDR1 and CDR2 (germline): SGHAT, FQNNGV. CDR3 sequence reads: CASSPGSSGQYNEQFF. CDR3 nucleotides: TGTGCCAGCAGCCCAGGGTCCAGCGGGCAGTACAATGAGCAGTTCTTC.

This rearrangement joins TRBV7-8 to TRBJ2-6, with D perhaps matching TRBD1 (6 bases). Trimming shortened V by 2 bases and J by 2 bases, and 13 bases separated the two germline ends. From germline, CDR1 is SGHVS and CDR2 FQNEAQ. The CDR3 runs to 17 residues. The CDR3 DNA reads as TGTGCCAGCAGCTTACTACAGGGTATCCCTGGGGCCAACGTCCTGACTTTC. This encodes CASSLLQGIPGANVLTF.

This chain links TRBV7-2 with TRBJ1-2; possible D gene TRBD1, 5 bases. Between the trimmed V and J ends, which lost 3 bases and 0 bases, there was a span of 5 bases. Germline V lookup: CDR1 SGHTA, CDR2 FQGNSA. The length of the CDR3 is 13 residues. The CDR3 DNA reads TGTGCCAGCAGCTTGGACACTAACTATGGCTACACCTTC. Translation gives CASSLDTNYGYTF.

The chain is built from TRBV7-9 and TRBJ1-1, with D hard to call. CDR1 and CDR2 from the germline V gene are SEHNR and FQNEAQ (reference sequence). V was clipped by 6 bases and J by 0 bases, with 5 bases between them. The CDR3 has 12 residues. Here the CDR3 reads CASRTMNTEAFF. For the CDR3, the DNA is TGTGCCAGCAGAACTATGAACACTGAAGCTTTCTTT.

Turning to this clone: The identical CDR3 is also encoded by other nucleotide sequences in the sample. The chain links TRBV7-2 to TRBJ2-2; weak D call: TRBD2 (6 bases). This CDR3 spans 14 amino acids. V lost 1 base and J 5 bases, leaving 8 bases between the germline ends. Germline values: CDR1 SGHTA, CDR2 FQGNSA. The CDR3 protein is CASSLVRETGELFF. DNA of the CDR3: TGTGCCAGCAGCTTAGTCCGGGAGACCGGGGAGCTGTTTTTT. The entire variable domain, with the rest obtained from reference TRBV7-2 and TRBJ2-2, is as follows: GAGVSQSPSNKVTEKGKDVELRCDPISGHTALYWYRQSLGQGLEFLIYFQGNSAPDKSGLPSDRFSAERTGGSVSTLTIQRTQQEDSAVYLCASSLVRETGELFFGEGSRLTVL.

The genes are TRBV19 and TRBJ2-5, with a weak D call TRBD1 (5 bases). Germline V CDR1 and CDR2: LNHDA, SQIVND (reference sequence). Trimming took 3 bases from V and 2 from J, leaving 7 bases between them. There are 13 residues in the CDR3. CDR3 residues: CASSMPGQETQYF. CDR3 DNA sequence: TGTGCCAGTAGTATGCCAGGGCAAGAGACCCAGTACTTC.

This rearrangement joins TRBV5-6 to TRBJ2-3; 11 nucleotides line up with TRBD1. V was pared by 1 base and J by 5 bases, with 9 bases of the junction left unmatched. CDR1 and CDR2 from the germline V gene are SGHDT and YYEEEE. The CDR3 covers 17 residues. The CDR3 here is CASSLWWGQGEGDTQYF. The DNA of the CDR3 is TGTGCCAGCAGCTTGTGGTGGGGACAGGGGGAGGGAGATACGCAGTATTTT.

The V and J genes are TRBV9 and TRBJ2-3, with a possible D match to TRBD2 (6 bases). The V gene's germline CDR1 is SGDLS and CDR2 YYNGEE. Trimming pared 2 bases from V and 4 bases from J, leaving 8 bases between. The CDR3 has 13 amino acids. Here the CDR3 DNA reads TGTGCCAGCAGCGTGACTAGTTCAGATACGCAGTATTTT. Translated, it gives CASSVTSSDTQYF.

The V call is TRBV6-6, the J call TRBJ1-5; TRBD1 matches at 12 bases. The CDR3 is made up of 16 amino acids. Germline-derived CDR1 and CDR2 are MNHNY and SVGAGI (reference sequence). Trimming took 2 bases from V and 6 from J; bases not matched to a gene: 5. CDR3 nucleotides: TGTGCCAGCAGTTACCGGGGACAGGGGGCCATTCAGCCCCAGCATTTT. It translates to CASSYRGQGAIQPQHF.

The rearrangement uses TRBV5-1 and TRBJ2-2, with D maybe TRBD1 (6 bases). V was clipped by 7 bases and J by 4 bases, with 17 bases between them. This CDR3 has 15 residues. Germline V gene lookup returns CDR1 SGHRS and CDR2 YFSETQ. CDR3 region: CASGSGTYPTGELFF. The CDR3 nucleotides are TGCGCCAGCGGCTCCGGGACATATCCCACCGGGGAGCTGTTTTTT. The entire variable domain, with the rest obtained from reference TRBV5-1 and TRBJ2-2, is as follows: KAGVTQTPRYLIKTRGQQVTLSCSPISGHRSVSWYQQTPGQGLQFLFEYFSETQRNKGNFPGRFSGRQFSNSRSEMNVSTLELGDSALYLCASGSGTYPTGELFFGEGSRLTVL.

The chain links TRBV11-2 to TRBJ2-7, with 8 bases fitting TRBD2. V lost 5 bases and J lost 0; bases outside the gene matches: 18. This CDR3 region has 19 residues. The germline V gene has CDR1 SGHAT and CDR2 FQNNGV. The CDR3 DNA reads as TGTGCCAGCAGCGACAAGGTACCACGTACTAGCGGTGACTCCTACGAGCAGTACTTC. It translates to CASSDKVPRTSGDSYEQYF.

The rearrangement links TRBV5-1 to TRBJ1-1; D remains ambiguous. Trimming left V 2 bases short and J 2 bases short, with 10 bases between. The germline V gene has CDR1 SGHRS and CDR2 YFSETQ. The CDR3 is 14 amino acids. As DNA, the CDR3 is TGCGCCAGCAGCTTCTCGGCGGGAAACACTGAAGCTTTCTTT. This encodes CASSFSAGNTEAFF.

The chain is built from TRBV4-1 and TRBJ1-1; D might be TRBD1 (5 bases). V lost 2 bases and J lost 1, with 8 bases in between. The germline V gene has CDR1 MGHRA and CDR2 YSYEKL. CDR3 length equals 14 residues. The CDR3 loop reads CASSQLDRNTEAFF. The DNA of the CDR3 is TGCGCCAGCAGCCAACTCGACAGGAACACTGAAGCTTTCTTT.

The chain's CDR3 is CASSNRAGGRNEQFF. The CDR3 DNA reads as TGTGCCAGCTCTAATCGAGCGGGGGGGCGAAATGAGCAGTTCTTC. The chain links TRBV9 to TRBJ2-1; TRBD2 aligns across 10 bases. This CDR3 comprises 15 residues. Germline CDR1 reads SGDLS; CDR2 reads YYNGEE. V lost 7 bases to trimming and J lost 7 bases; unmatched junction nucleotides: 11.